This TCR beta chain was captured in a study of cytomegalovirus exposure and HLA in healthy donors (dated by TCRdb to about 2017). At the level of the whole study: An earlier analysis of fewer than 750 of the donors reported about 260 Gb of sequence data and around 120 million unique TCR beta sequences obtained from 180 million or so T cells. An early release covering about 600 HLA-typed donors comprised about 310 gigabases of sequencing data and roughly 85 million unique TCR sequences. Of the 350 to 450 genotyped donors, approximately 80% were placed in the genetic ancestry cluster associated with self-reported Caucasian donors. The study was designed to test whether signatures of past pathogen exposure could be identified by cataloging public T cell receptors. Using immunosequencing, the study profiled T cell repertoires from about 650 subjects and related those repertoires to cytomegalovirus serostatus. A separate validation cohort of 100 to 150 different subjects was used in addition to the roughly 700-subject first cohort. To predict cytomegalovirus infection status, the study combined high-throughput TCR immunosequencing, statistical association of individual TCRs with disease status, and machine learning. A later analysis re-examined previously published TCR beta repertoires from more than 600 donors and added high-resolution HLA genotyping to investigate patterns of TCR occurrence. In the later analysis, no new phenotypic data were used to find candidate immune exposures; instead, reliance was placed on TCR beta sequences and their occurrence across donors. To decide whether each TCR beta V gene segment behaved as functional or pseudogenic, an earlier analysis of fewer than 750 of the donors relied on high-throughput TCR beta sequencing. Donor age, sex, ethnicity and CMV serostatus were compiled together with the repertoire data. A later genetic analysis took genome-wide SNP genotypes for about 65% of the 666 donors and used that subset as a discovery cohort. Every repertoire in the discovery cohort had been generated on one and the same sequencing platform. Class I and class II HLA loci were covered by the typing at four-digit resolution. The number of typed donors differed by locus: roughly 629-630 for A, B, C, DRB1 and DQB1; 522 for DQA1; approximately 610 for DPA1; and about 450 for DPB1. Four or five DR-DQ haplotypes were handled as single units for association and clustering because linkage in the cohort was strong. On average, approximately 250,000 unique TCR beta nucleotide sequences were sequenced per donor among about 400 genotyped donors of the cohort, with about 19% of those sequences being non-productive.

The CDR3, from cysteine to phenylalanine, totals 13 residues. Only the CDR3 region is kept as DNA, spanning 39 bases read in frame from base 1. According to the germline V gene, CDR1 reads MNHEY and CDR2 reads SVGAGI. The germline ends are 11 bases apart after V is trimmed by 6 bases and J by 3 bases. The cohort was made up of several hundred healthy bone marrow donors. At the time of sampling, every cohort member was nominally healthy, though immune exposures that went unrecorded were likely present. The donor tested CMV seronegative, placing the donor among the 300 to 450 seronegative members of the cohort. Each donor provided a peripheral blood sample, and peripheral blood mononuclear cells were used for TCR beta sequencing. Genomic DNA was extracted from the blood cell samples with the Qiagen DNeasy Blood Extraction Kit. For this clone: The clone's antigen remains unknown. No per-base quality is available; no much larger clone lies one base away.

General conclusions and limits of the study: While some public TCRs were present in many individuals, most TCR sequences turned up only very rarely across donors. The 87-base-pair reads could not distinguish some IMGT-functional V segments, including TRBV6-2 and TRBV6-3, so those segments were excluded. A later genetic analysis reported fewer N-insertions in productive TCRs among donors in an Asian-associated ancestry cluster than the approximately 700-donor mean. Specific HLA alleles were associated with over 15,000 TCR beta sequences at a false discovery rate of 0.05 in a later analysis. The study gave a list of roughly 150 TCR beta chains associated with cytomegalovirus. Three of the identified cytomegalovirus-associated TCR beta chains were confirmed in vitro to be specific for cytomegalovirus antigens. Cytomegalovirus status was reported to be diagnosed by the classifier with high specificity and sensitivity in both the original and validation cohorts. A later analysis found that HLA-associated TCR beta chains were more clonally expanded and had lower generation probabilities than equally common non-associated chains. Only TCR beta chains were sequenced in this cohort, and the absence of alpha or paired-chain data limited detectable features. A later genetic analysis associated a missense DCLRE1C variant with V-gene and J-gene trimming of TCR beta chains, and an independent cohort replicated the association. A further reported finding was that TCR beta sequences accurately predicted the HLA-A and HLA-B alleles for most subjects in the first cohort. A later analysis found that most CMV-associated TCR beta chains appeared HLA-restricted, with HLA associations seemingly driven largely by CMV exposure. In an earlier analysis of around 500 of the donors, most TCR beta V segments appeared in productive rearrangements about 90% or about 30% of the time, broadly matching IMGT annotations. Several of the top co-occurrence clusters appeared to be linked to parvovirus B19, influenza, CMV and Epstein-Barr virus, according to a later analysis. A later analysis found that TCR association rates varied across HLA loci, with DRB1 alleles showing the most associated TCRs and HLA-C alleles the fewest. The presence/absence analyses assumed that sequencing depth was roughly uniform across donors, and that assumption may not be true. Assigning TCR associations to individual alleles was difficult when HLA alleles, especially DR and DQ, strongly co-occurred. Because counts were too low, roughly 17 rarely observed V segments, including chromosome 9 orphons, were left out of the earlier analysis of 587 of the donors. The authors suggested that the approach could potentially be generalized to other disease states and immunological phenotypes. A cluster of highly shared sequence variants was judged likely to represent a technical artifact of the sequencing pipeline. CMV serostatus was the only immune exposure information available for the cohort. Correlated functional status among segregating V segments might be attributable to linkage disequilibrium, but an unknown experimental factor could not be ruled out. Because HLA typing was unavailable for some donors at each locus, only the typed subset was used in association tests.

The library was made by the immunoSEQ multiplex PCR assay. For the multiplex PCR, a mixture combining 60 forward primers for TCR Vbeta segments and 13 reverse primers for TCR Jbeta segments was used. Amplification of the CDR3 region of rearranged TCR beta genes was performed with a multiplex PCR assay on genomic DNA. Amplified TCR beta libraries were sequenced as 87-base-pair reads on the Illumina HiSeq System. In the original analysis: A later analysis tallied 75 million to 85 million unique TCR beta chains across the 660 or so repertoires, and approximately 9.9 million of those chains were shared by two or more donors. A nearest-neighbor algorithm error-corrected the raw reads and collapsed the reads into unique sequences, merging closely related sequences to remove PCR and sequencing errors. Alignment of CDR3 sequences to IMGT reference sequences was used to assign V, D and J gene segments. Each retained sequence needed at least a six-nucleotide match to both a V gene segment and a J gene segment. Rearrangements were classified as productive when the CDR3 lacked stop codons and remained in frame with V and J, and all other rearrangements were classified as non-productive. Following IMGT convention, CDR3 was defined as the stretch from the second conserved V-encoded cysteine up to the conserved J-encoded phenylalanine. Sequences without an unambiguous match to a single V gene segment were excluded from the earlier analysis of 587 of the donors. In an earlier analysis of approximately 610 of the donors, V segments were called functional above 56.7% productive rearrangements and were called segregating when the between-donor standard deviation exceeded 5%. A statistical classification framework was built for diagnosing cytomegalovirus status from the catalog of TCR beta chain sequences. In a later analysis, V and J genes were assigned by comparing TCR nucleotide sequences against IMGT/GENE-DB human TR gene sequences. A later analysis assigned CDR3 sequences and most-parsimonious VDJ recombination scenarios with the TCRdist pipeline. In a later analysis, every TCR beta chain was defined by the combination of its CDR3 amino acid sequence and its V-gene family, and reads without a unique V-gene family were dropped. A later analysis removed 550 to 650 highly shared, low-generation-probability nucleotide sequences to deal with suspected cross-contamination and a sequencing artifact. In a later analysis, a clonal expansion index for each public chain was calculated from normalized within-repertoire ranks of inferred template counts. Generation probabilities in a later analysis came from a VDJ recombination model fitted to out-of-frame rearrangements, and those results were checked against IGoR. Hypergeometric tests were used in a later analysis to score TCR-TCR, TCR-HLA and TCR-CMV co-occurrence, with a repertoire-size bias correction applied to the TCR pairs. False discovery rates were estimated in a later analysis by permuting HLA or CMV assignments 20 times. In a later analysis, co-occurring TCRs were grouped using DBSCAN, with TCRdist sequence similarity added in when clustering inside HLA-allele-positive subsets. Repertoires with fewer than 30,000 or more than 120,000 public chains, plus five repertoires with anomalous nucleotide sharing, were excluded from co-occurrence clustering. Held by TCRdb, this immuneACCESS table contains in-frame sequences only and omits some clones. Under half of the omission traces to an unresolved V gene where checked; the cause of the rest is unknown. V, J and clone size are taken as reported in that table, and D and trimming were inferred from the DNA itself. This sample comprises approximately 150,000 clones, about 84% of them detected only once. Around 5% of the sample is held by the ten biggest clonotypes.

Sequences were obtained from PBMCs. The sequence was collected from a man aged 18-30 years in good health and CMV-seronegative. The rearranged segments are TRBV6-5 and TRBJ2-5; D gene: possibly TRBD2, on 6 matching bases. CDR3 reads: CASRTGDEETQYF. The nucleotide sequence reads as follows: TGTGCCAGCAGGACGGGGGACGAAGAGACCCAGTACTTC.